This T cell receptor (beta chain) originates from a study of T cells after yellow fever vaccination. Overall study context: SMART-Seq v4 Ultra Low Input prepared libraries from low-cell fractions. Study results and limitations: Clonotypes shared by both compartments, CD4 and CD8, made up a small share.

V was pared by 0 bases and J by 10 bases, with 8 bases between. CDR3 size: 12 residues. CDR1 and CDR2 (germline): SGHRS, YFSETQ. Note on this clonotype: Antigen unknown.

Each CDR3 protein gets one entry after TCRdb re-called the 5' RACE reads with MiXCR. Of hundreds of thousands of distinct CDR3 sequences in the sample, roughly 14% are singletons; the top ten hold more than 12%. Specimen: PBMCs, collected on the day of the yellow fever booster vaccination. V is TRBV5-1 and J is TRBJ2-1; D not certain. This TCR came from a man aged 30 to 39 who received the YFV17D yellow fever vaccine. The CDR3 reads CASSLEVHEQFF. CDR3 nucleotides: TGCGCCAGCAGCTTGGAAGTGCACGAGCAGTTCTTC.